These 7 T cell receptor beta chains were all obtained from the same sample, sequenced in a study of shared clonotypes between healthy human individuals. CD45RO-negative, CCR7-selected cells formed the naive CD8 fraction, which excluded terminally differentiated effector memory CD45RA+ cells. Clones were sequenced by immunoSEQ multiplex PCR, and TCRdb holds only the in-frame ones, with some missing. The repertoire holds about 2.1 million clones, with approximately 92% as singletons. The sample consisted of naive CD8+ T cells from PBMCs. These receptors were collected from a man aged 18 to 29 in good health. Some clones in this sample may be carry-over from other donors' samples.

The genes are TRBV29-1 and TRBJ2-7; D ambiguous. Trimming left V 7 bases short and J 0 bases short, with 16 bases between. The germline CDR1 and CDR2 sequences are SQVTM and ANQGSEA. This CDR3 is 14 amino acids long. The CDR3 coding sequence is TGCAGCGCGCAAGGTGGCCCCTTCTCCTACGAGCAGTACTTC. Encoded protein: CSAQGGPFSYEQYF.

The chain carries TRBV11-2 and TRBJ2-5; 9 bases match TRBD1. The CDR3 is made up of 16 amino acids. Germline lookup yields CDR1 SGHAT and CDR2 FQNNGV. The V gene end was trimmed by 5 bases and the J gene end by 4 bases; junction bases not matched to a gene: 11. In DNA, the CDR3 is TGTGCCAGCAGCCAGGGTCCGGGACAGGGAATAGAGACCCAGTACTTC. Translation gives CASSQGPGQGIETQYF.

This clone was observed a handful of times. This same CDR3 is encoded by further DNA sequences in the sample. The rearrangement links TRBV6-5 to TRBJ2-7; tentative D call: TRBD2 (6 bases). This CDR3 has 15 amino acids. The ends were cut back, 4 bases at V and 0 bases at J, with 13 bases in the middle. Germline loops: CDR1 MNHEY, CDR2 SVGAGI. The CDR3 DNA follows: TGTGCCAGCAGTTTAGCTGCGGGGAGCTCCTACGAGCAGTACTTC. Its translation is CASSLAAGSSYEQYF.

The chain has TRBV9 and TRBJ2-3; weak D call: TRBD1 (6 bases). Germline CDR1 SGDLS, CDR2 YYNGEE. The CDR3 runs 16 residues. Trimming cost V 1 base and J 2 bases, with 14 bases left between them. CDR3 residues: CASSVLARGTTDTQYF. The CDR3 DNA follows: TGTGCCAGCAGCGTACTCGCCAGGGGAACCACAGATACGCAGTATTTT.

The V gene is TRBV10-3, the J gene TRBJ1-2; possible D gene TRBD1, 6 bases. Trimming shortened V by 6 bases and J by 8 bases, and 13 bases separated the two germline ends. This CDR3 spans 12 amino acids. Germline loops: CDR1 ENHRY, CDR2 SYGVKD. CDR3 sequence reads: CAISSGAQGYTF. The CDR3, as DNA: TGTGCCATCAGCTCGGGGGCCCAAGGCTACACCTTC.

The rearrangement uses TRBV19 and TRBJ2-2, with D unresolved. V lost 1 base to trimming and J lost 1 base, with 10 bases between them. CDR3 length equals 16 residues. CDR1 LNHDA and CDR2 SQIVND come from the germline V gene (reference sequence). CDR3 in DNA: TGTGCCAGTAGTATAGGTTCCCGCGAGAACACCGGGGAGCTGTTTTTT. Encoded protein: CASSIGSRENTGELFF.

J is TRBJ1-1 and V is TRBV6-1; 8 bases align to TRBD1. V was pared by 0 bases and J by 3 bases, with 6 bases of the junction left unmatched. Per germline, CDR1 MNHNS and CDR2 SASEGT. The length of the CDR3 is 16 residues. The CDR3 DNA reads TGTGCCAGCAGTGAAGCCAAATGGACAGGGTACACTGAAGCTTTCTTT. It specifies CASSEAKWTGYTEAFF.